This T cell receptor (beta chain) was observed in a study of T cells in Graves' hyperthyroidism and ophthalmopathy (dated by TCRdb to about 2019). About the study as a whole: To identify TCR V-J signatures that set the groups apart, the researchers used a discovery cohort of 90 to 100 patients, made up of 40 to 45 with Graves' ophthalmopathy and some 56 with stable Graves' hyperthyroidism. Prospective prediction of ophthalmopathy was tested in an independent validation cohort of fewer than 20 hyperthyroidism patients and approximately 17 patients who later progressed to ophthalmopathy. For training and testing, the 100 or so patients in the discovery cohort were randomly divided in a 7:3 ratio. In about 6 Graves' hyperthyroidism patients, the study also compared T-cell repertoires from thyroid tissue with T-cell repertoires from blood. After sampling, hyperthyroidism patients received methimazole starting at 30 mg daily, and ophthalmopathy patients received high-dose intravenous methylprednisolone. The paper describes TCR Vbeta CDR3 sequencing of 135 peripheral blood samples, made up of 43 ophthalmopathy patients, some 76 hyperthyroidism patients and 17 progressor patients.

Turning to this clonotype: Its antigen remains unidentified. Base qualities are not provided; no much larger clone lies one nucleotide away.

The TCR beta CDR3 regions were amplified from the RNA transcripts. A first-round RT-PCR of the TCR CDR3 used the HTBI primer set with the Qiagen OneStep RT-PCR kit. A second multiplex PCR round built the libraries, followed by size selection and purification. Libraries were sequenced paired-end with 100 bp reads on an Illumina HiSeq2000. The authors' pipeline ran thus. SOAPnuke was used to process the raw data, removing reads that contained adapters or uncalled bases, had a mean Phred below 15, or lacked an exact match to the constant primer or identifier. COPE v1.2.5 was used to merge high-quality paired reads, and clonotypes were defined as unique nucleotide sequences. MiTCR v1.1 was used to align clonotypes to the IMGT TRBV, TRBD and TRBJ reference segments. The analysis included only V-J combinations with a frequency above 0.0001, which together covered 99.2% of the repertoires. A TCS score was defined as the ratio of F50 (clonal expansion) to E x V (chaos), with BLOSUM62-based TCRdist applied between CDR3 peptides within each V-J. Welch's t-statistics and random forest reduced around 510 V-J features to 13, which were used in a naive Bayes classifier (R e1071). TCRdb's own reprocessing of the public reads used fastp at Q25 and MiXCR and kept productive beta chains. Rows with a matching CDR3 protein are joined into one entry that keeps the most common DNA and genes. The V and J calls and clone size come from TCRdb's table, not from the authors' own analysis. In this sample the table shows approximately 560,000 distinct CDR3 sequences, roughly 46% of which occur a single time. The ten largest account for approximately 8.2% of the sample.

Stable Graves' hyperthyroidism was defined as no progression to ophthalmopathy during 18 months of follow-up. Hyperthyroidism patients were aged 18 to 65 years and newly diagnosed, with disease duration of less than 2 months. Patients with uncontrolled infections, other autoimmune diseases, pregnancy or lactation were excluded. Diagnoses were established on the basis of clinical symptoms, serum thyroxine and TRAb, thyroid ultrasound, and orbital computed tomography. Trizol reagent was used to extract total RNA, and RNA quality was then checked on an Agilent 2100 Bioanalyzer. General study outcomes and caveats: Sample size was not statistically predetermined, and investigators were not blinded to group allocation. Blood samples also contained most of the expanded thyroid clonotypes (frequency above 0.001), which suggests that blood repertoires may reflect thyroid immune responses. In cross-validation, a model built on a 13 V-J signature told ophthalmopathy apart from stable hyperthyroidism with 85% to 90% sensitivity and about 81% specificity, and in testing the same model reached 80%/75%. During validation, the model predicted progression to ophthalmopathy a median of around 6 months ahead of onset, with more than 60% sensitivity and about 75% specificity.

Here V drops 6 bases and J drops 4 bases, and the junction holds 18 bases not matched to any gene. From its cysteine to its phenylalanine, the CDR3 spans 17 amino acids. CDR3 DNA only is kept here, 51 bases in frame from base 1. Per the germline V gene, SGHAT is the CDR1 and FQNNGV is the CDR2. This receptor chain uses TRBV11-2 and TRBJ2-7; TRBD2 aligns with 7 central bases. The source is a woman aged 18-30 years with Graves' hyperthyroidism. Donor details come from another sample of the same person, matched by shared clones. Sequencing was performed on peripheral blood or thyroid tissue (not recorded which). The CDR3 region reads CASSEDGWEGLGYEQYF. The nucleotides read TGTGCCAGCAGTGAAGATGGGTGGGAGGGCCTCGGATACGAGCAGTACTTC.